Listed below are T cell receptor beta chains from one sample, sequenced in a study of spatial heterogeneity in lung cancer. MiXCR, run by TCRdb on the 5' RACE reads, gives a single entry per CDR3 protein. The sample carries around 98,000 distinct CDR3 sequences, roughly a fifth recorded once. The sample consisted of PBMCs, taken at follow-up. The receptors stem from a male donor with early-stage non-small cell lung cancer. CDR3s include the opening cysteine and the closing phenylalanine or tryptophan. A D gene is named only where the DNA matches it firmly. Only some rows state a clone size, as once, few, many or a class for expanded clones.

cdr3_aa: CASSLEIGTQETQYF
cdr3_nt: TGTGCCAGCAGCTTAGAAATTGGGACCCAAGAGACCCAGTACTTC
clone_size: -
cdr3_length: 15
j_call: TRBJ2-5
v_call: TRBV7-7
d_call: -

cdr3_aa: CASSPLGTGGPGGYTF
cdr3_nt: TGTGCCAGCAGTCCGCTAGGGACAGGGGGTCCGGGTGGCTACACCTTC
clone_size: -
cdr3_length: 16
j_call: TRBJ1-2
v_call: TRBV12-3/TRBV12-4
d_call: TRBD1

cdr3_aa: CSASCQGIANTEAFF
cdr3_nt: TGCAGTGCTTCCTGCCAGGGCATAGCGAACACTGAAGCTTTCTTT
clone_size: few
cdr3_length: 15
j_call: TRBJ1-1
v_call: TRBV20-1
d_call: -

cdr3_aa: CASSYSLAVKETQYF
cdr3_nt: TGTGCCAGCAGTTACTCGTTAGCGGTAAAAGAGACCCAGTACTTC
clone_size: -
cdr3_length: 15
j_call: TRBJ2-5
v_call: TRBV6-5
d_call: -

cdr3_aa: CATKPQGTNTGELFF
cdr3_nt: TGTGCCACCAAACCGCAGGGTACGAACACCGGGGAGCTGTTTTTT
clone_size: few
cdr3_length: 15
j_call: TRBJ2-2
v_call: TRBV2
d_call: -

cdr3_aa: CASSTRRDRGRNTIYF
cdr3_nt: TGTGCCAGCAGTACTCGCCGGGACAGGGGTCGAAACACCATATATTTT
clone_size: few
cdr3_length: 16
j_call: TRBJ1-3
v_call: TRBV6-5
d_call: TRBD1

cdr3_aa: CASSLGRAGTEAFF
cdr3_nt: TGTGCCAGCAGCCTAGGGAGGGCGGGCACTGAAGCTTTCTTT
clone_size: few
cdr3_length: 14
j_call: TRBJ1-1
v_call: TRBV27
d_call: -

cdr3_aa: CASSEGVGAEAFF
cdr3_nt: TGCGCCAGCAGTGAGGGGGTAGGGGCAGAAGCTTTCTTT
clone_size: few
cdr3_length: 13
j_call: TRBJ1-1
v_call: TRBV10-2
d_call: -

cdr3_aa: CASSFRDLVGYTF
cdr3_nt: TGTGCCAGCAGCTTTCGGGATTTGGTAGGCTACACCTTC
clone_size: -
cdr3_length: 13
j_call: TRBJ1-2
v_call: TRBV7-9
d_call: -

cdr3_aa: CASSDMGWLTEAFF
cdr3_nt: TGTGCCAGCAGTGACATGGGTTGGCTCACTGAAGCTTTCTTT
clone_size: -
cdr3_length: 14
j_call: TRBJ1-1
v_call: TRBV2
d_call: -

cdr3_aa: CASRNDNSPLHF
cdr3_nt: TGTGCCAGCAGGAACGATAATTCACCCCTCCACTTT
clone_size: few
cdr3_length: 12
j_call: TRBJ1-6
v_call: TRBV2
d_call: -

cdr3_aa: CSVEVTTNEQFF
cdr3_nt: TGCAGCGTTGAAGTTACGACCAATGAGCAGTTCTTC
clone_size: few
cdr3_length: 12
j_call: TRBJ2-1
v_call: TRBV29-1
d_call: -

cdr3_aa: CASSADNSNQPQHF
cdr3_nt: TGTGCCAGCAGTGCAGACAATAGCAATCAGCCCCAGCATTTT
clone_size: -
cdr3_length: 14
j_call: TRBJ1-5
v_call: TRBV12-3/TRBV12-4
d_call: -

cdr3_aa: CASSQGMRGGNGYTF
cdr3_nt: TGTGCCAGCAGCCAGGGCATGAGGGGAGGAAATGGCTACACCTTC
clone_size: many
cdr3_length: 15
j_call: TRBJ1-2
v_call: TRBV3-1
d_call: -

cdr3_aa: CSARTPSGNHNEQFF
cdr3_nt: TGCAGTGCTAGGACCCCTAGCGGGAACCACAATGAGCAGTTCTTC
clone_size: -
cdr3_length: 15
j_call: TRBJ2-1
v_call: TRBV20-1
d_call: TRBD2

cdr3_aa: CASSYTGTETETQYF
cdr3_nt: TGTGCCAGCAGTTACACCGGGACAGAGACGGAGACCCAGTACTTC
clone_size: many
cdr3_length: 15
j_call: TRBJ2-5
v_call: TRBV6-6
d_call: TRBD1

cdr3_aa: CASVVRVLTGELFF
cdr3_nt: TGTGCCAGCGTAGTCAGGGTATTAACCGGGGAGCTGTTTTTT
clone_size: many
cdr3_length: 14
j_call: TRBJ2-2
v_call: TRBV2
d_call: -

cdr3_aa: CASSLGLNTEAFF
cdr3_nt: TGTGCCAGCAGCTTAGGGTTGAACACTGAAGCTTTCTTT
clone_size: many
cdr3_length: 13
j_call: TRBJ1-1
v_call: TRBV14
d_call: -

cdr3_aa: CASSLALLAASQETQYF
cdr3_nt: TGTGCCAGCAGCTTGGCGTTGTTAGCGGCCTCCCAAGAGACCCAGTACTTC
clone_size: many
cdr3_length: 17
j_call: TRBJ2-5
v_call: TRBV5-6
d_call: -

cdr3_aa: CASSYAGSGYTF
cdr3_nt: TGTGCCAGCAGTTACGCGGGAAGTGGCTACACCTTC
clone_size: -
cdr3_length: 12
j_call: TRBJ1-2
v_call: TRBV6-2/TRBV6-3
d_call: -

cdr3_aa: CAWSVKSGELFF
cdr3_nt: TGTGCCTGGAGTGTTAAGTCCGGGGAGCTGTTTTTT
clone_size: many
cdr3_length: 12
j_call: TRBJ2-2
v_call: TRBV30
d_call: -

cdr3_aa: CASSPSGLVLTDTQYF
cdr3_nt: TGTGCCAGCAGCCCTAGCGGGCTAGTTCTTACAGATACGCAGTATTTT
clone_size: once
cdr3_length: 16
j_call: TRBJ2-3
v_call: TRBV11-2
d_call: TRBD2

cdr3_aa: CSAPATSGNIQYF
cdr3_nt: TGCAGTGCTCCCGCGACTAGCGGAAACATTCAGTACTTC
clone_size: -
cdr3_length: 13
j_call: TRBJ2-4
v_call: TRBV20-1
d_call: TRBD2

cdr3_aa: CASTLQGRETEEQYF
cdr3_nt: TGCGCCAGCACTCTACAAGGTCGGGAGACTGAGGAGCAGTACTTC
clone_size: few
cdr3_length: 15
j_call: TRBJ2-7
v_call: TRBV5-1
d_call: -

cdr3_aa: CAGSQNTEAFF
cdr3_nt: TGTGCCGGATCCCAGAACACTGAAGCTTTCTTT
clone_size: few
cdr3_length: 11
j_call: TRBJ1-1
v_call: TRBV7-9
d_call: -

cdr3_aa: CASSPTGGRSNQPQHF
cdr3_nt: TGTGCCAGTAGCCCGACAGGGGGACGTAGCAATCAGCCCCAGCATTTT
clone_size: many
cdr3_length: 16
j_call: TRBJ1-5
v_call: TRBV19
d_call: TRBD1

cdr3_aa: CASSPYLTYNEQFF
cdr3_nt: TGTGCCAGCAGCCCGTATCTTACCTACAATGAGCAGTTCTTC
clone_size: few
cdr3_length: 14
j_call: TRBJ2-1
v_call: TRBV9
d_call: -

cdr3_aa: CASSESETGSTEAFF
cdr3_nt: TGCGCCAGCAGTGAGTCCGAGACAGGGAGCACTGAAGCTTTCTTT
clone_size: few
cdr3_length: 15
j_call: TRBJ1-1
v_call: TRBV10-2
d_call: TRBD1

cdr3_aa: CASSSHRDRGRFEQFF
cdr3_nt: TGTGCCAGCAGCTCCCACCGGGACAGGGGGCGCTTTGAGCAGTTCTTC
clone_size: -
cdr3_length: 16
j_call: TRBJ2-1
v_call: TRBV7-9
d_call: TRBD1

cdr3_aa: CASSNRNTEAFF
cdr3_nt: TGTGCCAGCAGCAACAGAAACACTGAAGCTTTCTTT
clone_size: -
cdr3_length: 12
j_call: TRBJ1-1
v_call: TRBV7-2
d_call: -

cdr3_aa: CASSISVSSTDTQYF
cdr3_nt: TGTGCCAGTAGTATATCAGTTTCTAGCACAGATACGCAGTATTTT
clone_size: -
cdr3_length: 15
j_call: TRBJ2-3
v_call: TRBV19
d_call: -

cdr3_aa: CASSGGTSSGSLDEQFF
cdr3_nt: TGCGCCAGCAGCGGTGGGACTAGTAGCGGGAGTCTGGATGAGCAGTTCTTC
clone_size: -
cdr3_length: 17
j_call: TRBJ2-1
v_call: TRBV5-1
d_call: TRBD2

cdr3_aa: CASSADRVETQYF
cdr3_nt: TGTGCCAGCAGCGCGGACAGGGTAGAGACCCAGTACTTC
clone_size: -
cdr3_length: 13
j_call: TRBJ2-5
v_call: TRBV7-8
d_call: TRBD1

cdr3_aa: CAISELTGKETQYF
cdr3_nt: TGTGCCATCAGTGAGTTGACAGGGAAGGAGACCCAGTACTTC
clone_size: -
cdr3_length: 14
j_call: TRBJ2-5
v_call: TRBV10-3
d_call: TRBD1

cdr3_aa: CSASKVLQGGYGYTF
cdr3_nt: TGCAGTGCTAGTAAGGTTCTGCAGGGAGGCTATGGCTACACCTTC
clone_size: -
cdr3_length: 15
j_call: TRBJ1-2
v_call: TRBV20-1
d_call: -

cdr3_aa: CASSDPPGTGTYNEQFF
cdr3_nt: TGTGCCAGCAGCGACCCTCCCGGGACAGGGACCTACAATGAGCAGTTCTTC
clone_size: -
cdr3_length: 17
j_call: TRBJ2-1
v_call: TRBV5-8
d_call: TRBD1

cdr3_aa: CATSENTDTQYF
cdr3_nt: TGTGCCACCAGTGAGAATACAGATACGCAGTATTTT
clone_size: -
cdr3_length: 12
j_call: TRBJ2-3
v_call: TRBV24-1
d_call: -

cdr3_aa: CASSPTIGETQYF
cdr3_nt: TGTGCCAGCAGCCCGACTATCGGAGAGACCCAGTACTTC
clone_size: -
cdr3_length: 13
j_call: TRBJ2-5
v_call: TRBV7-2
d_call: -

cdr3_aa: CASSPSFGLADPLAYEQYF
cdr3_nt: TGCGCCAGCAGCCCTTCTTTTGGACTAGCGGATCCTTTGGCCTACGAGCAGTACTTC
clone_size: -
cdr3_length: 19
j_call: TRBJ2-7
v_call: TRBV4-1
d_call: TRBD2

cdr3_aa: CSASITGAAETQYF
cdr3_nt: TGCAGTGCTAGTATTACGGGAGCGGCAGAGACCCAGTACTTC
clone_size: -
cdr3_length: 14
j_call: TRBJ2-5
v_call: TRBV20-1
d_call: -

cdr3_aa: CSATGTSYEQYF
cdr3_nt: TGCAGTGCTACCGGGACATCCTACGAGCAGTACTTC
clone_size: -
cdr3_length: 12
j_call: TRBJ2-7
v_call: TRBV20-1
d_call: -

cdr3_aa: CSASLAGGITDTQYF
cdr3_nt: TGCAGTGCTTCCCTAGCGGGGGGAATCACAGATACGCAGTATTTT
clone_size: many
cdr3_length: 15
j_call: TRBJ2-3
v_call: TRBV20-1
d_call: TRBD2

cdr3_aa: CSVEDAGANYEQYF
cdr3_nt: TGCAGCGTTGAAGACGCAGGGGCCAACTACGAGCAGTACTTC
clone_size: few
cdr3_length: 14
j_call: TRBJ2-7
v_call: TRBV29-1
d_call: -

cdr3_aa: CASSLSSINEQFF
cdr3_nt: TGTGCCAGCAGCTTGTCTAGCATCAATGAGCAGTTCTTC
clone_size: few
cdr3_length: 13
j_call: TRBJ2-1
v_call: TRBV5-4
d_call: -

cdr3_aa: CSVLGGFPGELFF
cdr3_nt: TGCAGCGTTCTTGGGGGATTTCCCGGGGAGCTGTTTTTT
clone_size: many
cdr3_length: 13
j_call: TRBJ2-2
v_call: TRBV29-1
d_call: -

cdr3_aa: CASSDSGSEIGELFF
cdr3_nt: TGCGCCAGCAGCGATAGCGGGAGTGAAATCGGGGAGCTGTTTTTT
clone_size: once
cdr3_length: 15
j_call: TRBJ2-2
v_call: TRBV5-1
d_call: TRBD2

cdr3_aa: CATTVGTEQYF
cdr3_nt: TGTGCCACTACGGTAGGGACCGAGCAGTACTTC
clone_size: many
cdr3_length: 11
j_call: TRBJ2-7
v_call: TRBV10-3
d_call: -

cdr3_aa: CASSLALYRGLGEQYF
cdr3_nt: TGTGCCAGCAGCTTAGCGCTCTACAGGGGACTTGGCGAGCAGTACTTC
clone_size: few
cdr3_length: 16
j_call: TRBJ2-7
v_call: TRBV7-2
d_call: -

cdr3_aa: CASTSGSYEQYF
cdr3_nt: TGTGCCAGCACCTCCGGCTCCTACGAGCAGTACTTC
clone_size: -
cdr3_length: 12
j_call: TRBJ2-7
v_call: TRBV28
d_call: -

cdr3_aa: CASSFTGRETQYF
cdr3_nt: TGTGCCAGCAGCTTTACGGGGAGAGAGACCCAGTACTTC
clone_size: medium-sized
cdr3_length: 13
j_call: TRBJ2-5
v_call: TRBV7-2
d_call: -

cdr3_aa: CASSMSPQETQYF
cdr3_nt: TGTGCCAGCTCGATGAGTCCTCAAGAGACCCAGTACTTC
clone_size: -
cdr3_length: 13
j_call: TRBJ2-5
v_call: TRBV7-2
d_call: -

cdr3_aa: CASSLGPKEKLFF
cdr3_nt: TGCGCCAGCAGCTTGGGTCCCAAAGAAAAACTGTTTTTT
clone_size: -
cdr3_length: 13
j_call: TRBJ1-4
v_call: TRBV5-1
d_call: -

cdr3_aa: CASSLLGGDQETQYF
cdr3_nt: TGCGCCAGCAGCTTGCTCGGCGGGGACCAAGAGACCCAGTACTTC
clone_size: few
cdr3_length: 15
j_call: TRBJ2-5
v_call: TRBV5-1
d_call: -

cdr3_aa: CASSSKPPQAYYGYTF
cdr3_nt: TGTGCCAGCAGTTCGAAGCCCCCTCAGGCTTACTATGGCTACACCTTC
clone_size: few
cdr3_length: 16
j_call: TRBJ1-2
v_call: TRBV6-5
d_call: -

cdr3_aa: CASSPLGKETEETQYF
cdr3_nt: TGTGCCAGTAGTCCCTTAGGAAAGGAAACGGAGGAGACCCAGTACTTC
clone_size: many
cdr3_length: 16
j_call: TRBJ2-5
v_call: TRBV19
d_call: -

cdr3_aa: CASSSLREQGYGYTF
cdr3_nt: TGTGCCAGCAGCTCGTTACGGGAGCAGGGCTACGGCTACACCTTC
clone_size: -
cdr3_length: 15
j_call: TRBJ1-2
v_call: TRBV5-6
d_call: -

cdr3_aa: CASSSRGSGGYNEQFF
cdr3_nt: TGCGCCAGCAGCTCCCGTGGTAGCGGGGGTTACAATGAGCAGTTCTTC
clone_size: -
cdr3_length: 16
j_call: TRBJ2-1
v_call: TRBV5-1
d_call: TRBD2

cdr3_aa: CSARDSGPDTQYF
cdr3_nt: TGCAGTGCCAGAGACTCGGGGCCGGATACGCAGTATTTT
clone_size: -
cdr3_length: 13
j_call: TRBJ2-3
v_call: TRBV20-1
d_call: -

cdr3_aa: CASSRRIGSSTGLTGELFF
cdr3_nt: TGTGCCAGCAGCAGGAGAATCGGTTCCTCGACAGGGCTCACCGGGGAGCTGTTTTTT
clone_size: many
cdr3_length: 19
j_call: TRBJ2-2
v_call: TRBV21-1
d_call: -